The next 28 T cell receptor beta chains were all read from a single sample in a study of T-cell reconstitution after alpha-beta-depleted transplantation in children. Unique molecular identifiers were incorporated when the TCRbeta library was constructed. TCRdb passed the PCR reads through MiXCR, listing each CDR3 protein once. This table holds about 900,000 distinct CDR3 sequences, about 31% found once. The source was PBMCs, mostly from graft donor cells, collected 360 days after TCRalphabeta/CD19-depleted stem cell transplant. These receptors all come from a boy younger than two who had a stem cell transplant for SCID, so the T cells may come from the graft donor.

The chain employs TRBV20-1 and TRBJ2-3; no reliable D call. Between the trimmed V and J ends, which lost 3 bases and 0 bases, there was a span of 10 bases. The CDR3 contains 14 residues. Germline CDR1 and CDR2: DFQATT and SNEGSKA (reference sequence). The CDR3 DNA is TGCAGTGCTAGCCTGGGTTCTAGCACAGATACGCAGTATTTT. Translating it yields CSASLGSSTDTQYF.

This clonotype was seen a handful of times. The rearrangement uses TRBV29-1 and TRBJ2-7, with TRBD2 matching over 11 bases. With V trimmed by 7 bases and J by 3 bases, 5 bases remained unmatched. This CDR3 spans 13 amino acids. Germline V CDR1 and CDR2: SQVTM, ANQGSEA. The DNA of the CDR3 is TGCAGCGCCGAAACTAGCGGGGGCTACGAGCAGTACTTC. Its translation is CSAETSGGYEQYF.

The V call is TRBV7-2, the J call TRBJ1-4; no clear D. With 2 bases removed from V and 10 bases from J, the gap between germline ends came to 14 bases. Germline CDR1 and CDR2: SGHTA and FQGNSA. This CDR3 is built from 14 residues. The CDR3 bases are TGTGCCAGCAGCTTATTGTCTGGAAACGGAAAACTGTTTTTT. Protein product: CASSLLSGNGKLFF.

The table lists this clonotype with a few counts. The gene calls are TRBV6-2 or TRBV6-3 and TRBJ2-1, with a possible D match to TRBD1 (5 bases). The V and J ends lost 6 bases and 4 bases respectively, with 10 bases between them. Germline assignment: CDR1 MNHEY and CDR2 SVGEGT. The CDR3 covers 13 residues. In nucleotides, the CDR3 is TGTGCCAGCAGGGACACGAGTTACAATGAGCAGTTCTTC. Amino acids: CASRDTSYNEQFF.

The chain links TRBV6-1 to TRBJ2-4; 8 bases fit TRBD1. V dropped 6 bases and J dropped 8; count of bases not matched to a gene: 9. The CDR3 loop spans 14 amino acids. The V gene's germline CDR1 is MNHNS and CDR2 SASEGT. For the CDR3, the DNA is TGTGCCAGCAGCCGGACAGGGCCCGCGCACATTCAGTACTTC. The encoded protein is CASSRTGPAHIQYF.

This clonotype was detected a few times. V usage is TRBV7-2 and J usage is TRBJ1-3; D gene uncertain. The CDR3 covers 15 residues. Germline CDR1 and CDR2: SGHTA and FQGNSA. V was clipped by 1 base and J by 1 base, with 8 bases between them. CDR3 amino acids: CASSLESGSGNTIYF. The CDR3 DNA reads TGTGCCAGCAGCTTAGAGTCGGGATCTGGAAACACCATATATTTT. The entire variable domain, with the rest obtained from reference TRBV7-2 and TRBJ1-3, is as follows: GAGVSQSPSNKVTEKGKDVELRCDPISGHTALYWYRQSLGQGLEFLIYFQGNSAPDKSGLPSDRFSAERTGGSVSTLTIQRTQQEDSAVYLCASSLESGSGNTIYFGEGSWLTVV.

Turning to this clonotype: At one boundary the junction diverges from the germline segment, which might be a read error. The chain uses TRBV28 and TRBJ2-1; D is undetermined. The CDR3 is 16 amino acids. Germline V gene lookup returns CDR1 MDHEN and CDR2 SYDVKM. CDR3 DNA sequence: TGTGCCAGCAGTTTAATAAGCCAGAGCTCCTACAATGAGCGGTTCTTC. Protein sequence: CASSLISQSSYNERFF.

The chain links TRBV5-5 to TRBJ2-2; perhaps TRBD1 as D (6 bases). CDR3 length equals 15 residues. CDR1 and CDR2 from the germline V gene are SGHKS and YYEKEE (reference sequence). The V end was cut by 2 bases, the J end by 3 bases, with 11 bases between. CDR3 sequence (DNA): TGTGCCAGCAGCTTCGGACACAGGGACACCGGGGAGCTGTTTTTT. It codes for CASSFGHRDTGELFF. Complete variable domain (other parts from reference TRBV5-5 and TRBJ2-2): DAGVTQSPTHLIKTRGQQVTLRCSPISGHKSVSWYQQVLGQGPQFIFQYYEKEERGRGNFPDRFSARQFPNYSSELNVNALLLGDSALYLCASSFGHRDTGELFFGEGSRLTVL.

This clonotype turned up a few times. The chain has TRBV2 and TRBJ2-1; a possible D gene is TRBD2 (6 bases). Germline V gene lookup returns CDR1 SNHLY and CDR2 FYNNEI. The CDR3 is 15 amino acids. V dropped 2 bases and J dropped 3 bases, with 11 bases sitting between them. The CDR3 loop is CASSESLRGYNEQFF. CDR3 bases: TGTGCCAGCAGTGAAAGCCTGCGGGGCTACAATGAGCAGTTCTTC.

This clonotype occurred a few times. V gene TRBV7-3 combines with J gene TRBJ1-1; the D is unclear. This CDR3 is 13 amino acids long. Germline values: CDR1 SGHTA, CDR2 FQGTGA. Trimming pared 5 bases from V and 7 bases from J, leaving 14 bases between. This CDR3 reads CASSPAGRLEAFF. The DNA of the CDR3 is TGTGCCAGCAGCCCGGCAGGTAGACTTGAAGCTTTCTTT.

This clonotype occurred a few times. The junction shows a germline mismatch at one end, possibly a read error. This chain joins TRBV4-1 and TRBJ2-3; D is perhaps TRBD2 (7 bases). This CDR3 has 16 amino acids. The germline CDR1 and CDR2 sequences are MGHRA and YSYEKL. CDR3 amino acids: CASNQVGRGRTDTQYF. The CDR3 bases are TGCGCCAGCAACCAAGTGGGGCGGGGGCGTACAGATACGCAGTATTTT.

The V and J genes are TRBV2 and TRBJ2-7; a possible D gene is TRBD2 (5 bases). V gave up 5 bases and J gave up 4 bases, with 24 bases separating them. Germline-derived CDR1 and CDR2 are SNHLY and FYNNEI. The CDR3 length is 17 residues. Here the CDR3 reads CASSPSGIQFSRYEQYF. The CDR3 DNA sequence: TGTGCCAGCAGTCCCTCGGGGATCCAGTTCTCGAGGTACGAGCAGTACTTC.

This clonotype was seen more than once but under ten times. This chain connects TRBV11-2 to TRBJ2-6, with 9 bases matching TRBD2. Germline V CDR1 and CDR2: SGHAT, FQNNGV. Trimming took 2 bases from V and 4 from J; bases not matched to a gene: 12. The CDR3 consists of 19 residues. CDR3 nucleotides: TGTGCCAGCAGCTTATACTCCTCGGGACTAGCTTCCGGGGCCAACGTCCTGACTTTC. Amino acid sequence: CASSLYSSGLASGANVLTF. Based on the CDR3 plus reference TRBV11-2 and TRBJ2-6, the full variable domain is EAGVAQSPRYKIIEKRQSVAFWCNPISGHATLYWYQQILGQGPKLLIQFQNNGVVDDSQLPKDRFSAERLKGVDSTLKIQPAKLEDSAVYLCASSLYSSGLASGANVLTFGAGSRLTVL.

V usage is TRBV6-1 and J usage is TRBJ2-3; D is unresolved. Trimming stripped 5 bases from V and 0 bases from J, with 18 bases between. The CDR3 contains 17 residues. Germline lookup yields CDR1 MNHNS and CDR2 SASEGT. The CDR3 DNA reads as TGTGCCAGCAGTCCGCGGTCGAACGGAGCTAGCACAGATACGCAGTATTTT. Protein: CASSPRSNGASTDTQYF.

This clonotype was counted at least ten times. V and J are TRBV7-2 and TRBJ2-3; tentative D call: TRBD2 (5 bases). There are 15 residues in the CDR3. From germline, CDR1 is SGHTA and CDR2 FQGNSA. Trimming cost V 1 base and J 3 bases, with 11 bases left between them. The CDR3 sequence: CASSLVGIATDTQYF. Written as DNA, the CDR3 is TGTGCCAGCAGCTTAGTCGGGATAGCTACAGATACGCAGTATTTT. The whole variable domain, remainder taken from reference TRBV7-2 and TRBJ2-3, is GAGVSQSPSNKVTEKGKDVELRCDPISGHTALYWYRQSLGQGLEFLIYFQGNSAPDKSGLPSDRFSAERTGGSVSTLTIQRTQQEDSAVYLCASSLVGIATDTQYFGPGTRLTVL.

The V call is TRBV5-1, the J call TRBJ2-5, with 8 bases lining up with TRBD1. The J segment lost 2 bases and the V segment lost 0 bases, leaving 6 bases of the junction unmatched. The CDR3 contains 16 residues. The germline V gene has CDR1 SGHRS and CDR2 YFSETQ. In DNA, the CDR3 is TGCGCCAGCAGCTTGGGCCAGGGGGCAGGACAAGAGACCCAGTACTTC. It translates to CASSLGQGAGQETQYF.

CDR3: CATSSRDRGPTGDTQYF. The CDR3 DNA follows: TGTGCCACCAGCTCGCGGGACAGGGGACCTACAGGAGATACGCAGTATTTT. The chain uses TRBV15 and TRBJ2-3, with 10 positions matching TRBD1. Germline CDR1 is LNHNV and CDR2 is YYDKDF (reference sequence). CDR3 length: 17 amino acids. Trimming cost V 5 bases and J 5 bases; bases outside gene matches: 13. The full variable domain, with the rest looked up from reference TRBV15 and TRBJ2-3, is DAMVIQNPRYQVTQFGKPVTLSCSQTLNHNVMYWYQQKSSQAPKLLFHYYDKDFNNEADTPDNFQSRRPNTSFCFLDIRSPGLGDTAMYLCATSSRDRGPTGDTQYFGPGTRLTVL.

This sequence joins TRBV11-2 and TRBJ1-6; the D is unclear. Germline values: CDR1 SGHAT, CDR2 FQNNGV. The CDR3 has 14 amino acids. V lost 5 bases, J lost 9 bases, and 14 bases lay in between. The CDR3 bases are TGTGCCAGCAGCGGTTGGGAACAAGGTTCACCCCTCCACTTT. Its protein is CASSGWEQGSPLHF. Full variable domain (missing parts from reference TRBV11-2 and TRBJ1-6): EAGVAQSPRYKIIEKRQSVAFWCNPISGHATLYWYQQILGQGPKLLIQFQNNGVVDDSQLPKDRFSAERLKGVDSTLKIQPAKLEDSAVYLCASSGWEQGSPLHFGNGTRLTVT.

The CDR3 reads CSAGLAAYEQYF. The CDR3, as DNA: TGCAGTGCTGGACTAGCGGCCTACGAGCAGTACTTC. The chain joins TRBV20-1 to TRBJ2-7, with TRBD2 identical over 10 bases. CDR1 is DFQATT, CDR2 SNEGSKA, per germline (reference sequence). CDR3 length: 12 amino acids. Trimming removed 5 bases from V and 2 bases from J; junction bases left unmatched: 0.

This chain connects TRBV11-2 to TRBJ2-5; perhaps TRBD1 as D (5 bases). With 5 bases removed from V and 6 bases from J, the gap between germline ends came to 19 bases. Germline CDR1 is SGHAT and CDR2 is FQNNGV. This CDR3 comprises 15 residues. In DNA, the CDR3 is TGTGCCAGCAGCGAACTCTGGCAGGGCAAGAAGACCCAGTACTTC. This encodes CASSELWQGKKTQYF.

The chain carries TRBV4-2 and TRBJ2-5; D ambiguous. Germline-derived CDR1 and CDR2 are LGHNA and YNFKEQ. The germline V and J ends were trimmed by 0 bases and 4 bases, with 15 bases remaining between them. This CDR3 is built from 16 residues. CDR3 nucleotides: TGTGCCAGCAGCCAAGATCCGGCCCAATATCGAGAGACCCAGTACTTC. It translates to CASSQDPAQYRETQYF.

The V gene is TRBV6-1, the J gene TRBJ2-3; TRBD2 agrees at 9 bases. From germline, CDR1 is MNHNS and CDR2 SASEGT. Unmatched junction bases numbered 7, after V lost 6 bases and J lost 3 bases. CDR3 size: 15 residues. The chain's CDR3 is CASSPLAGFTDTQYF. CDR3 sequence (DNA): TGTGCCAGCAGCCCCCTAGCGGGGTTTACAGATACGCAGTATTTT.

The sample holds a few counts of this clonotype. The gene calls are TRBV24-1 and TRBJ2-1; 9 bases agree with TRBD2. Germline trimming cut 1 base from V and 4 bases from J; bases unmatched to any gene: 4. This CDR3 comprises 16 residues. Looked up from germline, CDR1 is KGHDR and CDR2 is SFDVKD. CDR3 region: CATSDFKRGAYNEQFF. As DNA, the CDR3 is TGTGCCACCAGTGATTTCAAGCGGGGGGCATACAATGAGCAGTTCTTC.

This clonotype was detected only a few times. The chain recombines TRBV7-9 with TRBJ2-5; D call uncertain. Trimming removed 4 bases from V and 4 bases from J, with 10 bases in between. The CDR3 spans 13 residues. Germline V lookup: CDR1 SEHNR, CDR2 FQNEAQ (reference sequence). CDR3 protein: CASSSRPVETQYF. The CDR3 nucleotides read TGTGCCAGCAGCTCCCGTCCTGTAGAGACCCAGTACTTC.

The genes are TRBV6-5 and TRBJ1-4; TRBD1 is a possible D gene (5 bases). The CDR3 sequence is 18 residues long. In germline, CDR1 is MNHEY, CDR2 SVGAGI. Deletions cut 6 bases from V and 1 base from J, with 21 bases between. CDR3 DNA: TGTGCCAGCAGATACACGTCGACCGGGGCTAGAACTAATGAAAAACTGTTTTTT. Amino acids: CASRYTSTGARTNEKLFF.

The chain uses TRBV18 and TRBJ2-7; D is perhaps TRBD1 or TRBD2 (5 bases each). Trimming removed 3 bases at V and 2 bases at J, with 11 bases between. Germline loops: CDR1 KGHSH, CDR2 LQKENI. The CDR3 totals 14 residues. The CDR3 region is CASSPDGTPYEQYF. The CDR3 nucleotides are TGTGCCAGCTCACCTGACGGGACGCCCTACGAGCAGTACTTC.

The chain links TRBV2 to TRBJ2-1; D possibly corresponds to TRBD2 (5 bases). Germline lookup yields CDR1 SNHLY and CDR2 FYNNEI. The CDR3 runs to 11 residues. V was cut by 6 bases and J by 9 bases, with 9 bases left in between. The CDR3 is CASRKSGEQFF. CDR3 nucleotides: TGTGCCAGCAGGAAAAGCGGTGAGCAGTTCTTC.

Many counts were recorded for this clonotype. The chain couples TRBV12-3 or TRBV12-4 to TRBJ2-1, with TRBD1 matching 7 bases. The V segment lost 7 bases and the J segment 6 bases; nucleotides outside the gene matches: 12. This CDR3 has 15 residues. Written as DNA, the CDR3 is TGTGCCAGCACCGGACCAACGACAGGGTTCAATGAGCAGTTCTTC. Amino acid sequence: CASTGPTTGFNEQFF.